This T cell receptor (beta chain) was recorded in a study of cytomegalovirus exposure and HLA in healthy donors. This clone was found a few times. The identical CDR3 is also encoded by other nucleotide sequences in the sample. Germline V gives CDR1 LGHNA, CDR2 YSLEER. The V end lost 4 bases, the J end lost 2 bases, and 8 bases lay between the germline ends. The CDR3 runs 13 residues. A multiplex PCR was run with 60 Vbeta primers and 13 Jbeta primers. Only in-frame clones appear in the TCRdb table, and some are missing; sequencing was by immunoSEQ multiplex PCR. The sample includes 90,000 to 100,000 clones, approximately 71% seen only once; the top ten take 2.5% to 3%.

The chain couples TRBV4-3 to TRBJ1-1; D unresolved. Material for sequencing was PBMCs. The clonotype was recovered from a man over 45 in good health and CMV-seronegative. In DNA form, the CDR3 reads TGCGCCAGCAGCCGAGGGATCAACACTGAAGCTTTCTTT. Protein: CASSRGINTEAFF.